This passage covers 20 T cell receptor beta chains from one sample sequenced in a study of T-cell reconstitution after alpha-beta-depleted transplantation in children. Unique molecular identifiers were incorporated during preparation of the TCRbeta library. TCRdb independently ran MiXCR on the PCR reads; one entry per CDR3 protein. The data hold roughly 400,000 distinct CDR3 sequences, with over 20% observed a single time. Sequences were derived from PBMCs from the stem cell graft donor, sampled from the stem cell graft. The receptor source for this set is a human donor who donated a stem cell graft to a child with acute myeloid leukemia.

V and J are TRBV5-1 and TRBJ2-2; D is uncertain. In germline, CDR1 is SGHRS, CDR2 YFSETQ. This CDR3 has 14 amino acids. Deletions cut 4 bases from V and 0 bases from J, with 7 bases between. CDR3 residues: CASSERANTGELFF. For the CDR3, the DNA is TGCGCCAGCAGCGAGCGAGCGAACACCGGGGAGCTGTTTTTT.

This clonotype was counted ten times or more. V and J are TRBV24-1 and TRBJ2-7; D is possibly TRBD1 (6 bases). Trimming took 4 bases from V and 0 from J, leaving 12 bases between them. The CDR3 spans 15 residues. In germline, CDR1 is KGHDR, CDR2 SFDVKD. The CDR3 sequence: CATSEGAGVSYEQYF. CDR3 in DNA: TGTGCCACCAGTGAGGGAGCAGGGGTCTCCTACGAGCAGTACTTC.

V is TRBV5-4 and J is TRBJ2-7, with TRBD2 identical over 10 bases. The CDR3 totals 16 residues. Germline lookup yields CDR1 SGHNT and CDR2 YYREEE (reference sequence). With V trimmed by 1 base and J by 4 bases, 8 bases remained unmatched. CDR3 nucleotides: TGTGCCAGCAGCTTGTCTCCAGCGGGAGGGGGGTACGAGCAGTACTTC. Its translation: CASSLSPAGGGYEQYF.

V gene TRBV27 combines with J gene TRBJ2-7; D is unclear. Germline V CDR1 and CDR2: MNHEY, SMNVEV (reference sequence). The CDR3 is 14 residues long. The ends were cut back, 2 bases at V and 2 bases at J, with 10 bases in the middle. The CDR3 nucleotides are TGTGCCAGCAGTTTACAGTCTCGCCCCTACGAGCAGTACTTC. It specifies CASSLQSRPYEQYF.

About this clonotype itself: An end of the junction does not agree with germline; a read error may underlie this. V usage is TRBV19 and J usage is TRBJ2-1; 9 nucleotides agree with TRBD2. The CDR3 runs to 14 residues. Germline V gene lookup returns CDR1 LNHDA and CDR2 SQIVND (reference sequence). The CDR3 coding sequence is TGTGCCAGTAATATAGCGGGAGTAAGCAATGAGCAGTTCTTC. This sequence encodes CASNIAGVSNEQFF.

This clonotype was picked up a small number of times. The rearrangement joins TRBV27 to TRBJ2-3; TRBD1 or TRBD2 may be the D gene (5 bases each). Germline assignment: CDR1 MNHEY and CDR2 SMNVEV (reference sequence). V was trimmed by 3 bases and J by 5 bases, leaving 15 bases between them. The CDR3 runs to 15 residues. The CDR3 DNA reads TGTGCCAGCAGTTTTTCCCTAGCAACAGGAGATACGCAGTATTTT. The encoded protein is CASSFSLATGDTQYF.

This clonotype was recorded many times. The chain combines TRBV6-2 or TRBV6-3 with TRBJ2-1; weak D call: TRBD1 (5 bases). The germline gives CDR1 MNHEY, CDR2 SVGEGT. CDR3 size: 13 residues. Between the trimmed V and J ends, which lost 6 bases and 5 bases, there was a span of 11 bases. CDR3 sequence: CASRTDWDNEQFF. For the CDR3, the DNA is TGTGCCAGCAGGACAGACTGGGACAATGAGCAGTTCTTC.

This clonotype showed up just a few times. The V call is TRBV20-1, the J call TRBJ2-5; D perhaps matches TRBD2 (6 bases). The CDR3 totals 13 residues. Germline CDR1 and CDR2: DFQATT and SNEGSKA (reference sequence). Between the trimmed V and J ends, which lost 1 base and 5 bases, there was a span of 11 bases. CDR3: CSARGGRRETQYF. The CDR3 coding sequence is TGCAGTGCTAGAGGAGGGAGGCGGGAGACCCAGTACTTC.

V is TRBV4-2 and J is TRBJ2-3, with a weak D call TRBD1 (5 bases). The length of the CDR3 is 15 residues. V lost 0 bases and J lost 0, with 7 bases in between. Germline CDR1 is LGHNA and CDR2 is YNFKEQ. Here the CDR3 reads CASSQDRQSTDTQYF. The CDR3 coding sequence is TGTGCCAGCAGCCAAGATCGACAGAGCACAGATACGCAGTATTTT.

The chain recombines TRBV3-1 with TRBJ1-1, with TRBD1 matching over 9 bases. Germline V gene sequence: CDR1 LGHDT, CDR2 YNNKEL (reference sequence). The CDR3 has 16 residues. V trimming: 1 base; J trimming: 1 base; junction bases outside the gene matches: 4. This chain's CDR3 is CASSQVPGQGNTEAFF. As DNA, the CDR3 is TGTGCCAGCAGCCAAGTACCGGGACAGGGGAACACTGAAGCTTTCTTT.

This clonotype was recorded only once. CDR3 bases: TGTGCCAGCAGCTCCTCGGGACTGGTGGGTAATGAGCAGTTCTTC. Its protein is CASSSSGLVGNEQFF. The V call is TRBV7-3, the J call TRBJ2-1; a weak D match, TRBD2 (6 bases). Germline lookup yields CDR1 SGHTA and CDR2 FQGTGA. V was clipped by 4 bases and J by 7 bases, with 17 bases between them. CDR3 length equals 15 residues.

At least ten counts were recorded for this clonotype. The rearrangement links TRBV29-1 to TRBJ1-1; D unclear. Germline CDR1 is SQVTM and CDR2 is ANQGSEA. Trimming removed 4 bases at V and 0 bases at J, with 12 bases between. The CDR3 covers 14 residues. The CDR3 protein is CSVVPLFMNTEAFF. The CDR3 DNA is TGCAGCGTTGTACCCCTGTTCATGAACACTGAAGCTTTCTTT.

This clonotype was seen more than once but under ten times. The chain combines TRBV11-3 with TRBJ2-5, with 14 bases fitting TRBD2. Trimming removed 5 bases from V and 5 bases from J; junction bases left unmatched: 10. Germline-derived CDR1 and CDR2 are SGHNT and YENEEA. The CDR3 consists of 17 residues. CDR3 amino acids: CASSPGTSGSLLETQYF. CDR3 nucleotides: TGTGCCAGCAGCCCTGGGACTAGCGGGAGTCTATTGGAGACCCAGTACTTC.

The chain is built from TRBV7-2 and TRBJ2-1; possible D gene TRBD2, 5 bases. Germline V gives CDR1 SGHTA, CDR2 FQGNSA. Trimming left V 1 base short and J 0 bases short, with 7 bases between. The CDR3 has 15 amino acids. DNA for the CDR3: TGTGCCAGCAGCTTAGTGACTAACTCCTACAATGAGCAGTTCTTC. Its translation is CASSLVTNSYNEQFF.

V usage is TRBV28 and J usage is TRBJ1-6; D unclear. Germline V gives CDR1 MDHEN, CDR2 SYDVKM. The V end was cut by 5 bases, the J end by 9 bases, with 17 bases between. The length of the CDR3 is 15 residues. The DNA for the CDR3 is TGTGCCAGCAGTACCCAAGGAGCCCGGGGTTCACCCCTCCACTTT. It specifies CASSTQGARGSPLHF.

This clonotype was seen a handful of times. The chain joins TRBV5-1 to TRBJ2-7; 7 nucleotides align to TRBD1. V lost 5 bases to trimming and J lost 2 bases; unmatched junction nucleotides: 10. This CDR3 is 15 amino acids long. In germline, CDR1 is SGHRS, CDR2 YFSETQ. As DNA, the CDR3 is TGCGCCAGCAGGACAGGACAGGTTCTAGCCTACGAGCAGTACTTC. Translating gives CASRTGQVLAYEQYF.

This clonotype was seen ten or more times. V and J are TRBV12-3 or TRBV12-4 and TRBJ1-4; D gene unclear. The CDR3 has 11 amino acids. V shed 6 bases and J shed 6 bases, with 5 bases lying between them. CDR3 DNA sequence: TGTGCCAGCAGCCACGATGAAAAACTGTTTTTT. Protein product: CASSHDEKLFF.

At least ten counts were recorded for this clonotype. The V and J genes are TRBV20-1 and TRBJ1-5, with no clear D. The germline V gene encodes CDR1 DFQATT and CDR2 SNEGSKA (reference sequence). This CDR3 contains 13 residues. The V gene lost 4 bases and the J gene lost 3 bases, with 10 bases spanning the gap. CDR3 bases: TGCAGTGCTATCGGGCCCCTCAATCAGCCCCAGCATTTT. Translated: CSAIGPLNQPQHF.

The chain couples TRBV11-2 to TRBJ2-1; TRBD2 might be the D (5 bases). The V end was cut by 6 bases, the J end by 7 bases, with 7 bases between. Germline CDR1 is SGHAT and CDR2 is FQNNGV. The CDR3 totals 11 residues. As DNA, the CDR3 is TGTGCCAGCAGATCGGGAAATGAGCAGTTCTTC. Translated: CASRSGNEQFF.

This clonotype occurred many times. This chain uses TRBV20-1 with TRBJ2-3; D perhaps matches TRBD2 (6 bases). The V end was cut by 6 bases, the J end by 2 bases, with 15 bases between. Germline lookup yields CDR1 DFQATT and CDR2 SNEGSKA (reference sequence). The CDR3 covers 14 residues. This CDR3 is CSALRDLYTDTQYF. The CDR3 coding sequence is TGCAGTGCCCTCCGGGACTTGTACACAGATACGCAGTATTTT.